This T cell receptor beta chain was recovered during a study of tissue T cells after allogeneic stem cell transplantation. Study results and caveats: Motif-based clustering found tissue-specific repertoire signatures shared across patients, though few clones were shared. Only a limited share of tissue TCRs appeared in blood or spleen. Anatomically similar tissues had similar TCR repertoires within each patient.

V lost 4 bases and J lost 7; bases outside the gene matches: 3. This CDR3 comprises 13 residues. Germline V gives CDR1 GFQATS, CDR2 STVNSAI. Sequencing of TCRbeta CDR3 at survey depth gave sequences and template counts. Sequencing used immunoSEQ multiplex PCR; TCRdb keeps in-frame clones, though not all of them. This table has 15,000 to 20,000 clones, 60% to 75% appearing once. Regarding this clone: Its matching antigen is unknown. Gene names and germline match the mouse. The CDR3 extends 1 residue past the end of the read, so its final part is completed from the germline J gene.

The sequencing input was spleen. The TCR originated in a female BALB/c mouse in good health. Mouse MHC haplotype: H2-d. The chain uses TRBV20 and TRBJ1-4; TRBD1 agrees at 10 bases. CDR3 DNA (partial): TGTGGTGCTACGGACAGGGGGAGCGAAAGATTATTT. Residues: CGATDRGSERLF. The whole CDR3 sequence is CGATDRGSERLFF.